What follows are 10 T cell receptor beta chains derived from one specimen sequenced in a study of T cells in Graves' hyperthyroidism and ophthalmopathy (dated by TCRdb to about 2019). The protocol used for the library was multiplex PCR. The instrument given in TCRdb is Illumina HiSeq 2000. The TCR beta CDR3 regions were amplified from the RNA transcripts. The TCR CDR3 was subjected to a first round of RT-PCR using the HTBI primer set and the Qiagen OneStep RT-PCR kit. The raw public reads went through TCRdb reprocessing: fastp at Q25, MiXCR clone calling, in-frame beta chains kept. Here each entry gathers all rows of one CDR3 protein and keeps the most common genes and DNA. The sample yields 500,000 to 800,000 distinct CDR3 sequences; 45% were counted once. The ten largest make up less than 9% of the sample. Sequenced sample: peripheral blood or thyroid tissue (not recorded which). The source is an adult man with Graves' disease, either hyperthyroidism or ophthalmopathy (not recorded which).

On this clonotype itself: Given the absence of the conserved phenylalanine or tryptophan at the CDR3 end, a read error is likely. CDR3 DNA: TGTGCCAGCAGTGAAGACGGGCAGGGAACTGAAGCTTTCTGT. Its protein product is CASSEDGQGTEAFC. The rearrangement uses TRBV7-2 and TRBJ1-1; possibly TRBD1 for D (5 bases). The V end lost 6 bases, the J end lost 5 bases, and 16 bases lay between the germline ends. CDR1 and CDR2 (germline): SGHTA, FQGNSA. The CDR3 sequence is 14 residues long.

V and J are TRBV20-1 and TRBJ1-1; tentative D call: TRBD1 (6 bases). The CDR3 covers 15 residues. Per germline, CDR1 DFQATT and CDR2 SNEGSKA (reference sequence). Trimming took off 6 bases at V and 4 bases at J, with 21 bases between the two ends. CDR3 loop: CSASSSTGTVTEAFF. For the CDR3, the DNA is TGCAGTGCCAGTAGTAGTACAGGGACGGTCACTGAAGCTTTCTTT.

A remark on this clonotype: This may come from a read error, since a much larger clone is one base off. The chain recombines TRBV20-1 with TRBJ2-5; D might be TRBD2 (6 bases). The CDR3 covers 14 residues. The germline V gene has CDR1 DFQATT and CDR2 SNEGSKA (reference sequence). V gave up 6 bases and J gave up 7 bases, with 21 bases separating them. In DNA form, the CDR3 reads TGCAGTGCACTACGACCCATTGGGCGGGGGACCCAGTACTTC. It yields the protein CSALRPIGRGTQYF.

The chain carries TRBV19 and TRBJ2-5, with TRBD2 matching over 7 bases. CDR1 and CDR2 (germline): LNHDA, SQIVND (reference sequence). The CDR3 totals 14 residues. V lost 9 bases, J lost 3 bases, and 10 bases stayed unmatched. The chain's CDR3 is CASKVGGGKETQYF. The CDR3 nucleotides are TGTGCCAGCAAGGTGGGGGGGGGGAAAGAGACCCAGTACTTC.

Ten or more counts support this clonotype. The gene calls are TRBV24-1 and TRBJ1-3; 10 bases agree with TRBD1. J gave up 4 bases and V 3 bases, and 2 bases lay outside the gene matches. This CDR3 comprises 15 residues. Germline lookup yields CDR1 KGHDR and CDR2 SFDVKD. CDR3 sequence: CATSDGDRGGNTIYF. The DNA for the CDR3 is TGTGCCACCAGTGATGGGGACAGGGGAGGAAACACCATATATTTT.

This clonotype was observed a few times. This chain uses TRBV5-6 with TRBJ2-7; 9 bases are shared with TRBD1. V lost 3 bases and J lost 5; bases outside the gene matches: 9. The CDR3 covers 15 residues. The germline V gene has CDR1 SGHDT and CDR2 YYEEEE. In DNA, the CDR3 is TGTGCCAGCAGCTCAGCGGGACAGGGTCGCGACGAGCAGTACTTC. This gives the protein CASSSAGQGRDEQYF.

This clonotype was seen a handful of times. This chain uses TRBV20-1 with TRBJ2-5; 8 bases map to TRBD2. CDR1 and CDR2 from the germline V gene are DFQATT and SNEGSKA (reference sequence). J gave up 5 bases and V 3 bases, and 5 bases lay outside the gene matches. The CDR3 loop spans 13 amino acids. The CDR3 DNA is TGCAGTGCTAGCGGGAGGGCCGCCGAGACCCAGTACTTC. As protein: CSASGRAAETQYF.

With respect to this clonotype: Because the CDR3 is missing its conserved closing phenylalanine or tryptophan, this is likely a read error. The chain combines TRBV29-1 with TRBJ1-2, with 10 bases fitting TRBD1. The germline V gene has CDR1 SQVTM and CDR2 ANQGSEA. The CDR3 contains 15 residues. J lost 4 bases, V lost 3 bases, and 8 bases had no gene match. This CDR3 is CSVETPGQGIYGYTL. In DNA, the CDR3 is TGCAGCGTTGAGACACCGGGACAGGGGATCTATGGCTACACCCTC.

This clonotype was observed a handful of times. A junction end diverges from the germline sequence, so it may reflect a read error. This chain connects TRBV10-3 to TRBJ2-7; maybe TRBD2 (5 bases). From germline, CDR1 is ENHRY and CDR2 SYGVKD. The length of the CDR3 is 14 residues. The CDR3 bases are TGTGCCAGCAGTTACTCGCGCGGGTTCGACGAGCAGTACTTC. As protein: CASSYSRGFDEQYF.

The genes are TRBV29-1 and TRBJ1-1; TRBD1 is a possible D gene (5 bases). The germline V and J ends were trimmed by 4 bases and 9 bases, with 12 bases remaining between them. Per the germline V gene, CDR1 is SQVTM and CDR2 is ANQGSEA. The CDR3 extends over 11 amino acids. CDR3 in amino acids: CSVGETDKAFF. The CDR3 DNA reads as TGCAGCGTTGGTGAGACAGACAAAGCTTTCTTT.